This TCR beta chain comes out of a study of T cells after yellow fever vaccination. Study context: With SMART-Seq v4 Ultra Low Input, the fractions containing low cell numbers were prepared. Study outcomes and limitations: Once the booster was given, most primary-vaccination clones reappeared, at about 95% for CD4 and roughly 85% for CD8. Clonotypes shared by both compartments, CD4 and CD8, made up a small share. The study found a weaker secondary response that peaked faster, day 5 versus 15.

This clonotype came up a few times. As yet, its antigen is unknown. CDR3 length equals 16 residues. J lost 2 bases, V lost 5 bases, and 6 bases had no gene match. Germline V gene sequence: CDR1 SEHNR, CDR2 FQNEAQ (reference sequence). TCRdb called the 5' RACE reads again in MiXCR, with one record for every CDR3 protein. Here the sample spans nearly 70,000 distinct CDR3 sequences, about 6.5% being singletons. V and J are TRBV7-9 and TRBJ2-6, with TRBD1 identical over 7 bases. The TCR was taken from a man aged 18 to 35 who received the YFV17D yellow fever vaccine. The sample in question was CD8+ T cells sorted from PBMCs, obtained about 41 days after the first yellow fever vaccination. CDR3 protein: CASSPMTGTGANVLTF. CDR3 nucleotides: TGTGCCAGCAGCCCGATGACAGGGACTGGGGCCAACGTCCTGACTTTC. The full variable domain, completed using reference TRBV7-9 and TRBJ2-6, is DTGVSQNPRHKITKRGQNVTFRCDPISEHNRLYWYRQTLGQGPEFLTYFQNEAQLEKSRLLSDRFSAERPKGSFSTLEIQRTEQGDSAMYLCASSPMTGTGANVLTFGAGSRLTVL.